This TCR beta chain was observed in a study of blood T cell repertoires in COVID-19. In the study overall: COVID-19 samples collected from the United States, Italy and Spain covered acute and convalescent phases. Sources were T cells, B-cell-depleted T cells, or PBMCs; the material itself was cDNA or gDNA.

Data came from immunoSEQ multiplex PCR; TCRdb stores just in-frame clones and leaves some out. The sample holds under 400,000 clones, roughly 90% seen once. This clonotype originated in a young woman with COVID-19, enrolled during active disease. Sequenced input: peripheral blood.

The CDR3 loop is CASSPREDIQYF. In DNA form, the CDR3 reads TGTGCCAGCAGCCCCAGGGAGGACATTCAGTACTTC. J is TRBJ2-4 and V is TRBV5-5; perhaps TRBD2 as D (6 bases). The CDR3 contains 12 residues. V was cut by 4 bases and J by 8 bases, with 10 bases left in between. Germline V CDR1 and CDR2: SGHKS, YYEKEE (reference sequence).